The 6 T cell receptor beta chains below all came from one sample that was sequenced in a study of OX40 agonist ivuxolimab in advanced cancers. Profiling relied on immunoSEQ multiplex PCR, and the TCRdb table lists in-frame clones only, not all of them. The repertoire has roughly 60,000 clones, about 90% of them found once; the top ten carry 14%. The source material was CD4+ or CD8+ T cells sorted from blood, sampled in a trial of the OX40 agonist ivuxolimab. All receptors come from an adult with an advanced solid tumor such as melanoma, head and neck, liver or kidney cancer.

CDR3 nucleotide sequence: TGTGCCTGGAGTCTTAACCTCAATGAGCAGTTCTTC. It encodes CAWSLNLNEQFF. This chain joins TRBV30 and TRBJ2-1; D gene unclear. The V and J ends lost 2 bases and 6 bases respectively, with 8 bases between them. The CDR3 consists of 12 residues. Germline lookup yields CDR1 GTSNPN and CDR2 SVGIG (reference sequence).

The chain carries TRBV6-6 and TRBJ2-1; D is unresolved. The germline V gene encodes CDR1 MNHNY and CDR2 SVGAGI (reference sequence). The CDR3 is 13 amino acids. V was pared by 5 bases and J by 6 bases, with 11 bases between. For the CDR3, the DNA is TGTGCCAGCAGTCCCCCCCAGGCCAATGAGCAGTTCTTC. It codes for CASSPPQANEQFF.

This chain links TRBV29-1 with TRBJ2-5; unclear D gene. Germline lookup yields CDR1 SQVTM and CDR2 ANQGSEA. The CDR3 contains 11 residues. Trimming stripped 3 bases from V and 2 bases from J, with 4 bases between. The CDR3 DNA reads TGCAGCGTTGATCTACAAGAGACCCAGTACTTC. Translation gives CSVDLQETQYF.

The chain has TRBV7-2 and TRBJ2-4; unclear D gene. Germline V gene sequence: CDR1 SGHTA, CDR2 FQGNSA. CDR3 length: 12 amino acids. V was trimmed by 5 bases and J by 6 bases, leaving 8 bases between them. The CDR3 nucleotides read TGTGCCAGCAGCAGGACGGGAAACATTCAGTACTTC. Translation: CASSRTGNIQYF.

This clone appeared a single time. The chain couples TRBV4-2 to TRBJ1-2, with unresolved D. Per germline, CDR1 LGHNA and CDR2 YNFKEQ. Trimming stripped 0 bases from V and 7 bases from J, with 12 bases between. The CDR3 totals 14 residues. CDR3 in DNA: TGTGCCAGCAGCCAAGAGACCCCGGGTCCTGGCTACACCTTC. It specifies CASSQETPGPGYTF.

This chain joins TRBV27 and TRBJ2-6; 14 nucleotides align to TRBD2. Germline V gives CDR1 MNHEY, CDR2 SMNVEV (reference sequence). This CDR3 is built from 20 residues. Unmatched junction bases numbered 6, after V lost 0 bases and J lost 2 bases. The CDR3 coding sequence is TGTGCCAGCAGTTTATCGAGGACTAGCGGGAGGTCTGCTGGGGCCAACGTCCTGACTTTC. It codes for CASSLSRTSGRSAGANVLTF.